Below, 25 T cell receptor beta chains from the same sample are listed, as sequenced in a study of OX40 agonist ivuxolimab in advanced cancers. Measured with immunoSEQ multiplex PCR; TCRdb has only the in-frame clones, and not every one. This table has some 40,000 clones, roughly nine tenths appearing once. This material consisted of CD4+ or CD8+ T cells sorted from blood, taken in a trial of the OX40 agonist ivuxolimab. These receptors originate from an adult with an advanced solid tumor such as melanoma, head and neck, liver or kidney cancer.

This sequence joins TRBV4-1 and TRBJ2-3; tentatively, D is TRBD1 (7 bases). CDR1 is MGHRA, CDR2 YSYEKL, per germline. The V end lost 0 bases, the J end lost 8 bases, and 15 bases lay between the germline ends. The CDR3 totals 15 residues. The CDR3 bases are TGCGCCAGCAGCCAAGAATTCCAGGGGGGACGTACGCAGTATTTT. It translates to CASSQEFQGGRTQYF.

This chain joins TRBV7-8 and TRBJ2-2; no firm D call. This CDR3 spans 13 amino acids. Between the trimmed V and J ends, which lost 8 bases and 1 base, there was a span of 8 bases. Looked up from germline, CDR1 is SGHVS and CDR2 is FQNEAQ. The CDR3 bases are TGTGCCAGCTATCCGGTGAACACCGGGGAGCTGTTTTTT. Protein product: CASYPVNTGELFF. Using reference TRBV7-8 and TRBJ2-2 for the parts outside the CDR3, the full variable domain is GAGVSQSPRYKVAKRGQDVALRCDPISGHVSLFWYQQALGQGPEFLTYFQNEAQLDKSGLPSDRFFAERPEGSVSTLKIQRTQQEDSAVYLCASYPVNTGELFFGEGSRLTVL.

V usage is TRBV5-6 and J usage is TRBJ2-3, with a tentative D call TRBD2 (6 bases). Germline CDR1 reads SGHDT; CDR2 reads YYEEEE. The CDR3 extends over 13 amino acids. V lost 3 bases and J 1 base, leaving 6 bases between the germline ends. This CDR3 reads CASSWGGTDTQYF. The DNA of the CDR3 is TGTGCCAGCAGCTGGGGGGGCACAGATACGCAGTATTTT. The full variable domain, rest sourced from reference TRBV5-6 and TRBJ2-3, is DAGVTQSPTHLIKTRGQQVTLRCSPKSGHDTVSWYQQALGQGPQFIFQYYEEEERQRGNFPDRFSGHQFPNYSSELNVNALLLGDSALYLCASSWGGTDTQYFGPGTRLTVL.

The chain has TRBV7-9 and TRBJ1-3; 8 nucleotides align to TRBD1. V shed 3 bases, J shed 2 bases, and the junction held 6 bases outside the gene matches. The CDR3 length is 16 residues. Germline V gene lookup returns CDR1 SEHNR and CDR2 FQNEAQ (reference sequence). CDR3 nucleotides: TGTGCCAGCAGCTTGGGCTGGGACAGGACTGGAAACACCATATATTTT. Protein: CASSLGWDRTGNTIYF.

The gene calls are TRBV6-4 and TRBJ2-7; D tentatively reads TRBD1 or TRBD2 (5 bases each). Germline V gene data show CDR1 as MRHNA and CDR2 as SNTAGT. CDR3 size: 15 residues. With 3 bases removed from V and 0 bases from J, the gap between germline ends came to 12 bases. The CDR3 here is CASSEETGASYEQYF. The CDR3 DNA is TGTGCCAGCAGTGAGGAAACCGGGGCCTCCTACGAGCAGTACTTC.

V is TRBV13 and J is TRBJ2-3, with TRBD1 matching over 8 bases. V lost 5 bases to trimming and J lost 1 base; unmatched junction nucleotides: 5. The CDR3 consists of 15 residues. From germline, CDR1 is PRHDT and CDR2 FYEKMQ (reference sequence). DNA for the CDR3: TGTGCCAGCAGCCCCACAGGGGGAGGCACAGATACGCAGTATTTT. As protein: CASSPTGGGTDTQYF.

This clone is labeled as medium-sized. This chain links TRBV5-5 with TRBJ1-2; D might be TRBD1 (5 bases). The germline V and J ends were trimmed by 0 bases and 0 bases, with 15 bases remaining between them. Per the germline V gene, CDR1 is SGHKS and CDR2 is YYEKEE (reference sequence). The CDR3 loop spans 17 amino acids. The CDR3 loop is CASSLEVGAVTNYGYTF. The CDR3 nucleotides are TGTGCCAGCAGCTTGGAGGTTGGGGCAGTAACTAACTATGGCTACACCTTC.

The gene calls are TRBV5-4 and TRBJ2-5, with TRBD1 matching 9 bases. V dropped 7 bases and J dropped 5; count of bases not matched to a gene: 21. Germline V gene lookup returns CDR1 SGHNT and CDR2 YYREEE (reference sequence). This CDR3 is built from 18 residues. The CDR3: CASEGEAGTGFDGETQYF. The CDR3 DNA follows: TGTGCCAGCGAAGGGGAAGCCGGGACAGGGTTTGATGGGGAGACCCAGTACTTC.

The V and J genes are TRBV14 and TRBJ2-3; 9 bases are a match to TRBD2. This CDR3 has 15 residues. Germline CDR1 SGHDN, CDR2 FVKESK. V was clipped by 0 bases and J by 5 bases; unmatched bases: 3. CDR3 amino acids: CASSQDPSGVDTQYF. In DNA, the CDR3 is TGTGCCAGCAGCCAAGATCCTAGCGGGGTAGATACGCAGTATTTT.

This chain joins TRBV19 and TRBJ2-1, with D possibly matching TRBD2 (6 bases). The CDR3 length is 18 residues. V was trimmed by 1 base and J by 6 bases, leaving 22 bases between them. Germline CDR1 LNHDA, CDR2 SQIVND (reference sequence). The CDR3 DNA follows: TGTGCCAGTAGTATAGTCCTTAGCGGATTGGGGGGTCTCAATGAGCAGTTCTTC. Its protein product is CASSIVLSGLGGLNEQFF.

The rearrangement joins TRBV7-2 to TRBJ2-3, with D possibly being TRBD2 (6 bases). CDR1 and CDR2 (germline): SGHTA, FQGNSA. The CDR3 loop spans 15 amino acids. The V end was cut by 2 bases, the J end by 7 bases, with 16 bases between. The CDR3 region has the DNA TGTGCCAGCAGCTTATTAGCGGACCTCGGGAATACGCAGTATTTT. Translated, it gives CASSLLADLGNTQYF.

The chain is built from TRBV28 and TRBJ2-5, with D hard to call. The CDR3 length is 16 residues. Trimming took off 4 bases at V and 2 bases at J, with 17 bases between the two ends. Germline CDR1 is MDHEN and CDR2 is SYDVKM. The CDR3 protein is CASSSPLEDGQETQYF. The CDR3 DNA reads as TGTGCCAGCAGTTCCCCGCTTGAGGACGGTCAAGAGACCCAGTACTTC.

DNA of the CDR3: TGTGCCAGTTTTAGCGACACCGGGGAGCTGTTTTTT. Translated: CASFSDTGELFF. V is TRBV19 and J is TRBJ2-2; D possibly corresponds to TRBD2 (5 bases). V was trimmed by 8 bases and J by 3 bases, leaving 7 bases between them. CDR1 and CDR2 (germline): LNHDA, SQIVND (reference sequence). The CDR3 loop spans 12 amino acids.

Turning to this clone: This specimen includes other DNA sequences encoding the same CDR3. V gene TRBV27 combines with J gene TRBJ1-6; D is perhaps TRBD1 (6 bases). Germline loops: CDR1 MNHEY, CDR2 SMNVEV (reference sequence). This CDR3 is 13 amino acids long. Trimming shortened V by 6 bases and J by 8 bases, and 11 bases separated the two germline ends. DNA of the CDR3: TGTGCCAGCAGAAACACAGGGTATTCACCCCTCCACTTT. Translated: CASRNTGYSPLHF.

The chain joins TRBV29-1 to TRBJ1-1; D uncertain. Looked up from germline, CDR1 is SQVTM and CDR2 is ANQGSEA. CDR3 length: 15 amino acids. The V end was cut by 6 bases, the J end by 7 bases, with 24 bases between. The CDR3 sequence is CSVHGGSEDSIEAFF. Here the CDR3 DNA reads TGCAGCGTCCACGGCGGATCGGAGGACTCGATTGAAGCTTTCTTT.

The chain employs TRBV7-9 and TRBJ2-4; D gene unclear. V was shortened by 11 bases and J by 0 bases, with 23 bases between the two germline ends. The CDR3 has 17 residues. CDR1 and CDR2 from the germline V gene are SEHNR and FQNEAQ (reference sequence). This CDR3 reads CAPTTKTTRRAKNIQYF. The CDR3 region has the DNA TGTGCCCCAACCACGAAAACAACGAGGCGAGCCAAAAACATTCAGTACTTC.

CDR3 DNA: TGTGCCAGCAGTTACTCGATCGGGGGGAAGAATGAGCAGTTCTTC. Protein product: CASSYSIGGKNEQFF. The gene calls are TRBV6-5 and TRBJ2-1; 7 nucleotides line up with TRBD2. This CDR3 spans 15 amino acids. The junction had 6 bases not matched to a gene; V was cut back by 0 bases and J by 7 bases. Germline V lookup: CDR1 MNHEY, CDR2 SVGAGI.

This clone was seen a single time. The chain couples TRBV9 to TRBJ1-1; D possibly corresponds to TRBD1 (6 bases). This CDR3 comprises 15 residues. V gave up 4 bases and J gave up 1 base, with 14 bases separating them. Germline V lookup: CDR1 SGDLS, CDR2 YYNGEE. CDR3 in DNA: TGTGCCAGCAGCCCGGGAGGGGGGTCGAACACTGAAGCTTTCTTT. It codes for CASSPGGGSNTEAFF.

The chain is built from TRBV27 and TRBJ2-2; no definite D call. There are 14 residues in the CDR3. Germline V lookup: CDR1 MNHEY, CDR2 SMNVEV (reference sequence). Trimming left V 5 bases short and J 1 base short, with 8 bases between. In DNA form, the CDR3 reads TGTGCCAGCAGTCGCTCAGTGAACACCGGGGAGCTGTTTTTT. It translates to CASSRSVNTGELFF.

The rearrangement joins TRBV19 to TRBJ1-1, with D hard to call. In germline, CDR1 is LNHDA, CDR2 SQIVND (reference sequence). The V and J ends lost 3 bases and 3 bases respectively, with 14 bases between them. This CDR3 is 15 amino acids long. The CDR3 DNA reads TGTGCCAGTAGTATTGGCGCTGGTGTGGACACTGAAGCTTTCTTT. As protein: CASSIGAGVDTEAFF.

The rearrangement joins TRBV4-1 to TRBJ2-3; D is possibly TRBD2 (5 bases). V lost 4 bases to trimming and J lost 2 bases, with 10 bases between them. CDR1 and CDR2 from the germline V gene are MGHRA and YSYEKL. The CDR3 is 14 residues long. CDR3 sequence reads: CASSLGLITDTQYF. The CDR3 DNA sequence: TGCGCCAGCAGCCTCGGACTGATCACAGATACGCAGTATTTT.

The V gene is TRBV6-6, the J gene TRBJ2-7; D unresolved. Deletions cut 0 bases from V and 6 bases from J, with 12 bases between. Germline assignment: CDR1 MNHNY and CDR2 SVGAGI (reference sequence). The CDR3 length is 14 residues. CDR3 bases: TGTGCCAGCAGTTACTCTCCCAATTCTCCCGAGCAGTACTTC. This codes for CASSYSPNSPEQYF.

The chain is built from TRBV6-1 and TRBJ2-7, with 12 bases matching TRBD2. CDR3 length: 15 amino acids. CDR1 is MNHNS, CDR2 SASEGT, per germline. V trimming: 2 bases; J trimming: 2 bases; junction bases outside the gene matches: 1. In nucleotides, the CDR3 is TGTGCCAGCAGTGAACTAGCGGGGGGGGCCTACGAGCAGTACTTC. Encoded protein: CASSELAGGAYEQYF.

The chain carries TRBV27 and TRBJ1-2; TRBD1 is a possible D gene (5 bases). V was clipped by 5 bases and J by 4 bases, with 8 bases between them. The CDR3 length is 12 residues. Germline lookup yields CDR1 MNHEY and CDR2 SMNVEV (reference sequence). CDR3 nucleotides: TGTGCCAGCAGTCCGGGGGGCTATGGCTACACCTTC. The encoded protein is CASSPGGYGYTF.

This chain uses TRBV6-5 with TRBJ1-2; D remains unclear. V lost 5 bases and J 6 bases, leaving 10 bases between the germline ends. The CDR3 loop spans 12 amino acids. The germline gives CDR1 MNHEY, CDR2 SVGAGI. Written as DNA, the CDR3 is TGTGCCAGCAGTCCCCGGACGGATGGCTACACCTTC. This sequence encodes CASSPRTDGYTF.